Listed here is a single T cell receptor (beta chain). Its cognate antigen is unknown. This CDR3 is 16 amino acids long. V dropped 0 bases and J dropped 1 base, with 11 bases sitting between them. Germline V gene sequence: CDR1 LGHNA, CDR2 YSLEER. The sample originates from a study of Ad26.COV2.S vaccination and SARS-CoV-2 variants. Study summary: Into the muscle, Ad26.COV2.S was dosed once or twice, 56 days apart. Findings and limits, study-wide: TCR breadth and depth estimates may have understated total T cell responses. Those who received the vaccine showed greater spike-specific TCR breadth than those given placebo.

Treatment given: roughly 20 received Ad26.COV2.S at low or high dose, single or two shots; about 5 received placebo; per-sample allocation not given. Day 63 after the first injection of vaccine or placebo was the sampling time. This vaccine is an Ad26 vector that expresses the Wuhan-strain SARS-CoV-2 spike. Produced via immunoSEQ multiplex PCR; TCRdb's table is partial and in-frame only. The sample holds 300,000 to 350,000 clones, around 88% seen once. The TCR sequence derives from a person between 18 and 65 years old who received the Ad26.COV2.S COVID-19 vaccine or a placebo. The chain employs TRBV4-3 and TRBJ2-3, with D perhaps matching TRBD1 (5 bases). This specimen was peripheral blood, taken in a trial of Ad26.COV2.S vaccine versus placebo. The CDR3 is CASSQDRQKGTDTQYF. CDR3 bases: TGCGCCAGCAGCCAAGACCGACAGAAGGGCACAGATACGCAGTATTTT.